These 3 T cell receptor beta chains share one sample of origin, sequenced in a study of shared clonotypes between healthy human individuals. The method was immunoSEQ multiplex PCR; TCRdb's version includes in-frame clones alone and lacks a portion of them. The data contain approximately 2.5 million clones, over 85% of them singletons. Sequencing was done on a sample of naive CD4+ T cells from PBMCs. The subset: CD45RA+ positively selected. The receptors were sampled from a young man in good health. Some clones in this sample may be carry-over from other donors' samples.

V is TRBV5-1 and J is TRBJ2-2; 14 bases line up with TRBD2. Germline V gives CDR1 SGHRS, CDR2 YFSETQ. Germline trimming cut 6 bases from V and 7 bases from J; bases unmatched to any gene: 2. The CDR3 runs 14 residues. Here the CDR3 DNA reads TGCGCCAGCATGGGACTAGCGGGAGTCGGGGAGCTGTTTTTT. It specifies CASMGLAGVGELFF.

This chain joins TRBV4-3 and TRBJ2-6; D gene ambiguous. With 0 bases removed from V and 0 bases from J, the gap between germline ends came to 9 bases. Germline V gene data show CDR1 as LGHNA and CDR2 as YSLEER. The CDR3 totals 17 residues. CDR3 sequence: CASSQDIWASGANVLTF. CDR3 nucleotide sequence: TGCGCCAGCAGCCAAGATATCTGGGCCTCTGGGGCCAACGTCCTGACTTTC.

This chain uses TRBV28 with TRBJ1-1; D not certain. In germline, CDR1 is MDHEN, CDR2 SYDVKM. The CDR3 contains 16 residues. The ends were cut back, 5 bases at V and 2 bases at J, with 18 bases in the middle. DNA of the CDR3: TGTGCCAGCAGTAGCGGCGTGTCCGGGATAAACACTGAAGCTTTCTTT. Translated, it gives CASSSGVSGINTEAFF.